What follows describes a single T cell receptor beta chain. This sample was taken from a study of T cell changes during pregnancy in multiple sclerosis. Generated by immunoSEQ multiplex PCR, the TCRdb table keeps only in-frame clones and is missing some. The table has about 68,000 clones, roughly 89% seen once. CDR1 is MNHEY, CDR2 SVGAGI, per germline. V lost 3 bases and J lost 5, with 11 bases in between. This CDR3 is built from 14 residues. The receptor comes from a female donor with multiple sclerosis, enrolled in a pregnancy study. The sequencing used peripheral blood, collected in the second trimester of pregnancy. The rearrangement uses TRBV6-5 and TRBJ1-5; weak D call: TRBD1 (5 bases). CDR3 in amino acids: CASSYGGEDQPQHF. The CDR3 DNA follows: TGTGCCAGCAGTTATGGGGGGGAGGATCAGCCCCAGCATTTT.